Presented here are 26 T cell receptor beta chains from one specimen sequenced in a study of blood T cell repertoires in COVID-19. Profiling relied on immunoSEQ multiplex PCR, and the TCRdb table lists in-frame clones only, not all of them. The profile shows about 180,000 clones, 86% of them singletons. Sequenced material: PBMCs or T cells enriched from blood (not recorded which). These receptors were taken from a woman aged 30 to 39 who had recovered from COVID-19.

The chain uses TRBV5-6 and TRBJ2-7, with 14 positions matching TRBD2. The CDR3 has 17 amino acids. With V trimmed by 4 bases and J by 2 bases, 8 bases remained unmatched. The germline CDR1 and CDR2 sequences are SGHDT and YYEEEE. The CDR3 protein is CASSIGTSGRSTYEQYF. CDR3 nucleotides: TGTGCCAGCAGCATCGGGACTAGCGGGAGAAGTACCTACGAGCAGTACTTC.

The rearrangement joins TRBV6-6 to TRBJ2-7; tentative D call: TRBD1 (6 bases). Trimming took off 5 bases at V and 3 bases at J, with 14 bases between the two ends. Germline lookup yields CDR1 MNHNY and CDR2 SVGAGI (reference sequence). There are 14 residues in the CDR3. The CDR3 DNA reads as TGTGCCAGCAGTGGACTGGGACATCTCTACGAGCAGTACTTC. Amino acids: CASSGLGHLYEQYF.

The chain recombines TRBV15 with TRBJ2-7; 14 bases line up with TRBD2. This CDR3 spans 16 amino acids. Germline loops: CDR1 LNHNV, CDR2 YYDKDF (reference sequence). The junction had 9 bases not matched to a gene; V was cut back by 5 bases and J by 6 bases. CDR3 sequence reads: CATSGIPGLAGVEQYF. CDR3 nucleotide sequence: TGTGCCACCAGCGGTATACCGGGACTAGCGGGAGTCGAGCAGTACTTC.

This chain connects TRBV5-4 to TRBJ2-2; D may be TRBD2 (6 bases). Trimming shortened V by 5 bases and J by 5 bases, and 10 bases separated the two germline ends. CDR1 is SGHNT, CDR2 YYREEE, per germline (reference sequence). CDR3 size: 13 residues. CDR3 coding DNA: TGTGCCAGCAGGGTGGGGGGAACCGGGGAGCTGTTTTTT. Protein: CASRVGGTGELFF.

Turning to this clone: This sample also contains other DNA sequences that code for the same CDR3. This rearrangement joins TRBV2 to TRBJ2-3; no firm D call. V was clipped by 6 bases and J by 4 bases, with 11 bases between them. The CDR3 has 13 residues. CDR1 is SNHLY, CDR2 FYNNEI, per germline. The CDR3 loop is CASSAPAADTQYF. CDR3 nucleotide sequence: TGTGCCAGCAGCGCCCCCGCGGCAGATACGCAGTATTTT.

This clone has a single count. The CDR3 DNA is TGTGCCAGCAGCGTCAACGTAGCGCACACTGAAGCTTTCTTT. This codes for CASSVNVAHTEAFF. The chain is built from TRBV9 and TRBJ1-1; D unresolved. Trimming shortened V by 2 bases and J by 3 bases, and 11 bases separated the two germline ends. The CDR3 contains 14 residues. Germline CDR1 SGDLS, CDR2 YYNGEE.

This chain uses TRBV5-1 with TRBJ2-7; the match to TRBD1 covers 9 bases. The CDR3 totals 14 residues. Germline CDR1 SGHRS, CDR2 YFSETQ. V was clipped by 4 bases and J by 1 base; unmatched bases: 3. The CDR3 nucleotides read TGCGCCAGCAGCGTGACAGGGGGATCCTACGAGCAGTACTTC. It encodes CASSVTGGSYEQYF. Looking up the rest from reference TRBV5-1 and TRBJ2-7 gives the full variable domain: KAGVTQTPRYLIKTRGQQVTLSCSPISGHRSVSWYQQTPGQGLQFLFEYFSETQRNKGNFPGRFSGRQFSNSRSEMNVSTLELGDSALYLCASSVTGGSYEQYFGPGTRLTVT.

The table lists this clone with a count of one. The chain has TRBV5-1 and TRBJ2-2, with 8 bases fitting TRBD1. The CDR3 is made up of 16 amino acids. Losses at the gene ends were 4 bases for V and 5 bases for J; bases not matched to a gene: 10. Germline values: CDR1 SGHRS, CDR2 YFSETQ. CDR3 nucleotides: TGCGCCAGCAGCCACAGGGGGAAGGGGGCTACCGGGGAGCTGTTTTTT. This codes for CASSHRGKGATGELFF.

The chain joins TRBV19 to TRBJ2-3, with 13 positions matching TRBD2. The CDR3 covers 15 residues. The ends lost 5 bases at V and 4 bases at J; junction bases unmatched: 3. Germline-derived CDR1 and CDR2 are LNHDA and SQIVND (reference sequence). CDR3 protein: CASSSGTSGADTQYF. Here the CDR3 DNA reads TGTGCCAGTAGTTCTGGGACTAGCGGGGCAGATACGCAGTATTTT.

The chain is built from TRBV12-3 or TRBV12-4 and TRBJ2-1, with 10 bases fitting TRBD2. J was trimmed by 7 bases and V by 6 bases; bases with no gene match: 3. The CDR3 runs to 13 residues. The CDR3 sequence: CASSSSGSNEQFF. CDR3 in DNA: TGTGCCAGCAGCTCTAGCGGGAGTAATGAGCAGTTCTTC.

This clone was found a few times. This chain joins TRBV4-1 and TRBJ2-7; TRBD1 matches 7 bases. This CDR3 has 14 residues. From germline, CDR1 is MGHRA and CDR2 YSYEKL. Unmatched junction bases numbered 2, after V lost 2 bases and J lost 1 base. CDR3 DNA sequence: TGCGCCAGCAGCCAAACGGGACAGTCCTACGAGCAGTACTTC. It codes for CASSQTGQSYEQYF.

The V and J genes are TRBV18 and TRBJ2-3; 8 nucleotides align to TRBD2. This CDR3 has 15 amino acids. Trimming cost V 2 bases and J 2 bases; bases outside gene matches: 3. Germline V gene data show CDR1 as KGHSH and CDR2 as LQKENI. The CDR3, as DNA: TGTGCCAGCTCACCAACAGCGGGAGCCACAGATACGCAGTATTTT. This gives the protein CASSPTAGATDTQYF.

This clone was found a few times. The gene calls are TRBV15 and TRBJ2-1, with 8 bases identical to TRBD1. Germline V gene lookup returns CDR1 LNHNV and CDR2 YYDKDF (reference sequence). V shed 1 base and J 7 bases; nucleotides not matched to a gene: 6. The CDR3 has 15 residues. Here the CDR3 DNA reads TGTGCCACCAGCAGAGCCCGGACAGGGTGGAATGAGCAGTTCTTC. Translation gives CATSRARTGWNEQFF.

The chain has TRBV29-1 and TRBJ2-6; no definite D call. CDR3 length: 14 residues. Germline CDR1 is SQVTM and CDR2 is ANQGSEA. V lost 7 bases and J lost 1, with 11 bases in between. The CDR3 DNA sequence: TGCAGCGCCCTTTCGGGTTCTGGGGCCAACGTCCTGACTTTC. It specifies CSALSGSGANVLTF. Filled out from reference TRBV29-1 and TRBJ2-6, the complete variable domain reads SAVISQKPSRDICQRGTSLTIQCQVDSQVTMMFWYRQQPGQSLTLIATANQGSEATYESGFVIDKFPISRPNLTFSTLTVSNMSPEDSSIYLCSALSGSGANVLTFGAGSRLTVL.

The rearrangement links TRBV25-1 to TRBJ1-1; D uncertain. This CDR3 has 15 residues. The germline V gene has CDR1 MGHDK and CDR2 SYGVNS. The V and J ends lost 2 bases and 6 bases respectively, with 16 bases between them. The CDR3 is CASSEVKGGLAEAFF. CDR3 bases: TGTGCCAGCAGTGAAGTGAAGGGCGGACTAGCTGAAGCTTTCTTT.

V gene TRBV18 combines with J gene TRBJ2-7; possible D gene TRBD2, 6 bases. The ends were cut back, 6 bases at V and 6 bases at J, with 12 bases in the middle. The CDR3 sequence is 12 residues long. CDR1 and CDR2 (germline): KGHSH, LQKENI. The CDR3 region has the DNA TGTGCCAGCTCTCCCGGGGGAGGCGAGCAGTACTTC. Translated: CASSPGGGEQYF. Based on the CDR3 plus reference TRBV18 and TRBJ2-7, the full variable domain is NAGVMQNPRHLVRRRGQEARLRCSPMKGHSHVYWYRQLPEEGLKFMVYLQKENIIDESGMPKERFSAEFPKEGPSILRIQQVVRGDSAAYFCASSPGGGEQYFGPGTRLTVT.

V is TRBV5-5 and J is TRBJ1-1, with 7 nucleotides matching TRBD1. The CDR3 loop spans 14 amino acids. V lost 0 bases and J lost 2; bases outside the gene matches: 1. Germline assignment: CDR1 SGHKS and CDR2 YYEKEE (reference sequence). CDR3: CASSLDRGNTEAFF. CDR3 coding DNA: TGTGCCAGCAGCTTGGACAGGGGAAACACTGAAGCTTTCTTT.

The chain combines TRBV4-1 with TRBJ1-3; D is ambiguous. Germline CDR1 is MGHRA and CDR2 is YSYEKL. This CDR3 has 15 residues. V lost 5 bases and J 1 base, leaving 12 bases between the germline ends. The CDR3 DNA sequence: TGCGCCAGCAGCACCCGCGGGGATTCTGGAAACACCATATATTTT. It yields the protein CASSTRGDSGNTIYF.

This clone was found once. V is TRBV15 and J is TRBJ1-2, with TRBD1 matching 8 bases. The junction had 7 bases not matched to a gene; V was cut back by 0 bases and J by 7 bases. Germline CDR1 LNHNV, CDR2 YYDKDF (reference sequence). This CDR3 has 15 amino acids. CDR3 in DNA: TGTGCCACCAGCAGAGATTTGCAGGGGGCGGGTGGCTACACCTTC. Protein: CATSRDLQGAGGYTF.

The chain links TRBV19 to TRBJ2-3; no firm D call. Trimming removed 5 bases from V and 0 bases from J, with 3 bases in between. CDR1 LNHDA and CDR2 SQIVND come from the germline V gene (reference sequence). The CDR3 has 12 amino acids. CDR3 coding DNA: TGTGCCAGTAGTCATAGCACAGATACGCAGTATTTT. As protein: CASSHSTDTQYF.

This clone has only one observation. The chain joins TRBV4-1 to TRBJ2-3; D is unclear. The CDR3 sequence is 17 residues long. Germline values: CDR1 MGHRA, CDR2 YSYEKL. V was cut by 0 bases and J by 2 bases, with 15 bases left in between. The CDR3 loop is CASSQDPGGSNTDTQYF. The DNA for the CDR3 is TGCGCCAGCAGCCAAGATCCCGGCGGTAGTAACACAGATACGCAGTATTTT.

The genes are TRBV15 and TRBJ1-2; D perhaps matches TRBD1 (5 bases). CDR1 LNHNV and CDR2 YYDKDF come from the germline V gene (reference sequence). The CDR3 has 16 residues. The V end lost 0 bases, the J end lost 2 bases, and 13 bases lay between the germline ends. The CDR3, as DNA: TGTGCCACCAGCAGAGATCGGGGGGAAGGGAACTATGGCTACACCTTC. Encoded protein: CATSRDRGEGNYGYTF.

With regard to this clone: At one end, the junction sequence differs from germline, possibly due to a read error. The J gene is TRBJ2-2, the V gene TRBV5-8, with D possibly TRBD1 on 5 matching bases. There are 11 residues in the CDR3. Germline CDR1 reads SGHTS; CDR2 reads YDEGEE. In DNA, the CDR3 is TGTGCCAGCAGCCCGAGGACACTGAGGAATTTT. It encodes CASSPRTLRNF.

This sequence joins TRBV5-6 and TRBJ1-5, with a weak D call TRBD1 (6 bases). The CDR3 loop spans 15 amino acids. Germline V CDR1 and CDR2: SGHDT, YYEEEE. Trimming removed 6 bases from V and 5 bases from J, with 18 bases in between. CDR3 region: CASTLFDRMDQPQHF. CDR3 in DNA: TGTGCCAGCACCCTCTTCGACAGGATGGATCAGCCCCAGCATTTT.

V and J are TRBV5-1 and TRBJ2-7, with D possibly TRBD2 on 5 matching bases. From germline, CDR1 is SGHRS and CDR2 YFSETQ. Trimming took 4 bases from V and 6 from J, leaving 11 bases between them. This CDR3 region has 12 residues. The CDR3 loop is CASSQEGSEQYF. CDR3 bases: TGCGCCAGCAGCCAGGAAGGGAGCGAGCAGTACTTC. The whole variable domain, filled in from reference TRBV5-1 and TRBJ2-7, reads KAGVTQTPRYLIKTRGQQVTLSCSPISGHRSVSWYQQTPGQGLQFLFEYFSETQRNKGNFPGRFSGRQFSNSRSEMNVSTLELGDSALYLCASSQEGSEQYFGPGTRLTVT.

The chain combines TRBV28 with TRBJ2-7; TRBD2 is a possible D gene (6 bases). V was shortened by 3 bases and J by 0 bases, with 12 bases between the two germline ends. In germline, CDR1 is MDHEN, CDR2 SYDVKM. CDR3 length equals 15 residues. In DNA, the CDR3 is TGTGCCAGCAGTTTGCGAGCCGGGGGCTCCTACGAGCAGTACTTC. Its translation is CASSLRAGGSYEQYF.